The clone carrying this T cell receptor (beta chain) turned up a few times. Antigen unknown. Germline values: CDR1 DFQATT, CDR2 SNEGSKA (reference sequence). The CDR3 consists of 17 residues. With 1 base removed from V and 5 bases from J, the gap between germline ends came to 23 bases. This sample holds PBMCs from 9.5 to 10 ml fresh peripheral blood. These data belong to a study of T cells in Graves' hyperthyroidism and ophthalmopathy. TCR beta CDR3 regions were amplified from RNA transcripts. TCR CDR3 regions were first amplified by RT-PCR with HTBI primers. TCRdb re-derived calls from the multiplex PCR reads in MiXCR, one entry per CDR3 protein. The sample consists of fewer than 700,000 distinct CDR3 sequences, about a sixth of them appearing once. Study-level points and caveats: The blood repertoire included most of the expanded thyroid clonotypes above 0.001.

V usage is TRBV20-1 and J usage is TRBJ1-2; D remains unclear. Sequencing was performed on blood. The clonotype originates from a woman under 30 with Graves' ophthalmopathy. This chain's CDR3 is CSARGQLASPWGYGYTF. The CDR3 DNA follows: TGCAGTGCTAGAGGGCAGCTCGCGTCTCCGTGGGGATATGGCTACACCTTC.